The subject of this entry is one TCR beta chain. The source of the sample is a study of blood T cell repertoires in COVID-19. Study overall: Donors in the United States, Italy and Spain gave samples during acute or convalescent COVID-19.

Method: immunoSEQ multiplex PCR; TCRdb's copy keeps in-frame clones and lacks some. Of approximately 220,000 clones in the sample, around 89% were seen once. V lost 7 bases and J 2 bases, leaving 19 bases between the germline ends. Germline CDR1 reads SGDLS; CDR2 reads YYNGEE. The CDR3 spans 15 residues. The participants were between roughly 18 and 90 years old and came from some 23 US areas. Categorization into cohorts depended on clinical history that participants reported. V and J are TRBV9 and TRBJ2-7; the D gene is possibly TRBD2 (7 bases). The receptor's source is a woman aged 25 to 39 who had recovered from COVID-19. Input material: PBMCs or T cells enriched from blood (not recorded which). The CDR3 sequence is CASSTGREITYEQYF. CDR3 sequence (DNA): TGTGCCAGCTCCACAGGGCGGGAGATTACCTACGAGCAGTACTTC.